This T cell receptor beta chain stems from a study of T cell repertoires in cytomegalovirus infection. Study background: Evidence of both CMV infection and a matching HLA type came from public TCR beta signatures. Study findings and constraints: People with CMV and the relevant HLA were identified by cumulative public TCR beta family frequency. The ex vivo response was dominated by HLA-C-restricted CMV-specific TCR beta clonotypes.

Comments on this clonotype: Its antigen remains unidentified.

The CDR3 contains 14 residues. V was pared by 6 bases and J by 4 bases, with 13 bases between. In germline, CDR1 is LNHDA, CDR2 SQIVND (reference sequence). TCRdb called the reads again in MiXCR, with one record for every CDR3 protein. Counted here are hundreds of thousands of distinct CDR3 sequences, about 30% occurring once; the ten biggest clones make up 15% to 20%. The V and J genes are TRBV19 and TRBJ1-5, with D tentatively TRBD1 (5 bases). The sample here was cultured PBMCs, taken from culture after CMV antigen stimulation. The clonotype was recovered from a human donor in good health (CMV status not recorded). Some clones in this sample may be carry-over from other donors' samples. The CDR3 here is CASRRGWGNQPQHF. Here the CDR3 DNA reads TGTGCCAGTAGGCGGGGGTGGGGTAATCAGCCCCAGCATTTT.